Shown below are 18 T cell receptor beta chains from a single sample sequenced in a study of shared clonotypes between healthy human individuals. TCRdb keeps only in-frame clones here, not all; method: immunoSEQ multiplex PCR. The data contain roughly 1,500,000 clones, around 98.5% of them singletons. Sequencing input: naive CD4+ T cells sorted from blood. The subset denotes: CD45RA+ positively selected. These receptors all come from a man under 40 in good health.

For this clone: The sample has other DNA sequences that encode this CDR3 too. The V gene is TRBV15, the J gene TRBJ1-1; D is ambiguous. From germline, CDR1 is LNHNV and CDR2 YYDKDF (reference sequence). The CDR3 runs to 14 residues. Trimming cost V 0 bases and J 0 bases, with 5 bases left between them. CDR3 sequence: CATSRDRLNTEAFF. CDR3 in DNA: TGTGCCACCAGCAGAGATCGACTGAACACTGAAGCTTTCTTT. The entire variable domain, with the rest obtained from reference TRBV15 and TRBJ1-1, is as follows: DAMVIQNPRYQVTQFGKPVTLSCSQTLNHNVMYWYQQKSSQAPKLLFHYYDKDFNNEADTPDNFQSRRPNTSFCFLDIRSPGLGDTAMYLCATSRDRLNTEAFFGQGTRLTVV.

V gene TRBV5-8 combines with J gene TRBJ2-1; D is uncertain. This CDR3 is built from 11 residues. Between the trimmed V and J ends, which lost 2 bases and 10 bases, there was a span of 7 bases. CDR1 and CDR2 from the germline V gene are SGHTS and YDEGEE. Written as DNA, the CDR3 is TGTGCCAGCAGCTTAGAAGCGGAGCAGTTCTTC. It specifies CASSLEAEQFF.

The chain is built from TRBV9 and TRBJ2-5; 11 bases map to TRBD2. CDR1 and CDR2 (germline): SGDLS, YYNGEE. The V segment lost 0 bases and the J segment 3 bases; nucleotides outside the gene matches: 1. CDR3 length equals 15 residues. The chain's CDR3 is CASSVASGRKETQYF. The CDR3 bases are TGTGCCAGCAGCGTAGCTAGCGGGAGGAAAGAGACCCAGTACTTC.

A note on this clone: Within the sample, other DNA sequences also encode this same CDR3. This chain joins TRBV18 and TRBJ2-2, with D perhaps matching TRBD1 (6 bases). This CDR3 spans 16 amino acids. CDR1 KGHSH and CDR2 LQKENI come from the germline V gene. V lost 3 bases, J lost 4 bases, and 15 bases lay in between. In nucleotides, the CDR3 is TGTGCCAGCTCACCTCCCGGGACCAGGGGCACCGGGGAGCTGTTTTTT. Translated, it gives CASSPPGTRGTGELFF.

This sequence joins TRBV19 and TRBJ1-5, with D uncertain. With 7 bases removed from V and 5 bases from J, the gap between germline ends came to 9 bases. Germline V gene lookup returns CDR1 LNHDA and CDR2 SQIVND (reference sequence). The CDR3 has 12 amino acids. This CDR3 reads CASTSADQPQHF. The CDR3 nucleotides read TGTGCCAGTACCTCGGCGGATCAGCCCCAGCATTTT.

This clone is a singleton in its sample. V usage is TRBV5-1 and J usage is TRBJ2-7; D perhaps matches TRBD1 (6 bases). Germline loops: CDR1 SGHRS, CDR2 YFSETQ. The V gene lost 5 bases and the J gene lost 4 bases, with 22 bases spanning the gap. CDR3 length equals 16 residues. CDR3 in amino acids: CASSLNTGPSSYEQYF. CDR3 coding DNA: TGCGCCAGCAGTTTGAACACAGGGCCTTCCTCTTACGAGCAGTACTTC.

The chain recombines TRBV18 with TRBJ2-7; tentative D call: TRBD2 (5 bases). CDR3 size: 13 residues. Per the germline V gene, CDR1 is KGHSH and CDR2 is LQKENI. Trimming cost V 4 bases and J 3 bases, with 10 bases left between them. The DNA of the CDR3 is TGTGCCAGCTCACGCCGGAGGCTCTACGAGCAGTACTTC. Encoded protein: CASSRRRLYEQYF. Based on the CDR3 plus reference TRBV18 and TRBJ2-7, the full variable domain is NAGVMQNPRHLVRRRGQEARLRCSPMKGHSHVYWYRQLPEEGLKFMVYLQKENIIDESGMPKERFSAEFPKEGPSILRIQQVVRGDSAAYFCASSRRRLYEQYFGPGTRLTVT.

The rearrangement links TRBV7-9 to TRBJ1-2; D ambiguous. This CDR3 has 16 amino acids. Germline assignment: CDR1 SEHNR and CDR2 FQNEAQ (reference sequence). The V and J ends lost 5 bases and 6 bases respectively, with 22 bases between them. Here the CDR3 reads CASSATWVVQRDGYTF. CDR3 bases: TGTGCCAGCAGCGCAACGTGGGTAGTGCAACGGGATGGCTACACCTTC.

The CDR3 reads CASGLENYEQYF. DNA for the CDR3: TGTGCCAGCGGATTGGAAAACTACGAGCAGTACTTC. The gene calls are TRBV27 and TRBJ2-7; D remains ambiguous. The CDR3 runs 12 residues. Trimming removed 8 bases from V and 3 bases from J, with 11 bases in between. The germline V gene encodes CDR1 MNHEY and CDR2 SMNVEV (reference sequence).

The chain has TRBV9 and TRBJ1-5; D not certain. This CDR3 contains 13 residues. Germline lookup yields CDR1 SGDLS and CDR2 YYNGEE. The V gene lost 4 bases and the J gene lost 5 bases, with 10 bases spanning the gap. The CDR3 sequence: CASSTGVDQPQHF. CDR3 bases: TGTGCCAGCAGCACCGGCGTAGATCAGCCCCAGCATTTT.

The CDR3 DNA sequence: TGTGCCAGCAGTTTATTGGGACAGGATAGGGATCAGCCCCAGCATTTT. Encoded protein: CASSLLGQDRDQPQHF. The chain joins TRBV28 to TRBJ1-5, with 8 nucleotides matching TRBD1. Unmatched junction bases numbered 7, after V lost 1 base and J lost 5 bases. CDR1 and CDR2 (germline): MDHEN, SYDVKM. The CDR3 covers 16 residues.

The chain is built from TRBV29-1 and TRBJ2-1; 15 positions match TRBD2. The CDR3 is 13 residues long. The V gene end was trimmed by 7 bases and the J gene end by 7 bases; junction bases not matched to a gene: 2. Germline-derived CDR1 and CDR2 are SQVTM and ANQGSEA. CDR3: CSGGTSGRNEQFF. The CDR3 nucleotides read TGCAGCGGTGGGACTAGCGGGAGGAATGAGCAGTTCTTC.

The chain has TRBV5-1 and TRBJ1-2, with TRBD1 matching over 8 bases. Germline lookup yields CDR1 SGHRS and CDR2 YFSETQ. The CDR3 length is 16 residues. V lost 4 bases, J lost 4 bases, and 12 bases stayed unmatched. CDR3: CASSPQLATGVYGYTF. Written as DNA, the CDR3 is TGCGCCAGCAGCCCGCAACTCGCGACAGGGGTCTATGGCTACACCTTC.

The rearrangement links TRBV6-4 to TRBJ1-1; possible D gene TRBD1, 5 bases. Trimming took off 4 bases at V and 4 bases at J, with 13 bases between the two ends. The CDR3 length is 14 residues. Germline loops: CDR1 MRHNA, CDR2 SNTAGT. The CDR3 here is CASSAEGPSTEAFF. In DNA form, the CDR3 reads TGTGCCAGCAGTGCGGAGGGGCCCAGCACTGAAGCTTTCTTT.

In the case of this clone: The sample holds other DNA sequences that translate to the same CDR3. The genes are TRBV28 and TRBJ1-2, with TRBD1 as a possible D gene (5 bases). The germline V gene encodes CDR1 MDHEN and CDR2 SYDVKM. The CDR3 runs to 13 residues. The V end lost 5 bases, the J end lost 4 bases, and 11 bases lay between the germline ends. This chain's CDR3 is CASSLPGAYGYTF. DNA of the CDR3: TGTGCCAGCAGTCTGCCCGGGGCCTATGGCTACACCTTC.

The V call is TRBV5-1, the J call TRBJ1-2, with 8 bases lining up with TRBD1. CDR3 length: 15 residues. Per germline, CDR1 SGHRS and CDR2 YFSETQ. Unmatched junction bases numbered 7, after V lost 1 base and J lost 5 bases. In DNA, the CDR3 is TGCGCCAGCAGCTTGTCCGACAGGGGTGAATATGGCTACACCTTC. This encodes CASSLSDRGEYGYTF. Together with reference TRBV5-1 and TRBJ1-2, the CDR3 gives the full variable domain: KAGVTQTPRYLIKTRGQQVTLSCSPISGHRSVSWYQQTPGQGLQFLFEYFSETQRNKGNFPGRFSGRQFSNSRSEMNVSTLELGDSALYLCASSLSDRGEYGYTFGSGTRLTVV.

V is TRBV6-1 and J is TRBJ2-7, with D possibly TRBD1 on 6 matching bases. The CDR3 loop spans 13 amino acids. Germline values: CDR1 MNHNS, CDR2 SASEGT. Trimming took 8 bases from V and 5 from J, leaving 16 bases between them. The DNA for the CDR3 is TGTGCCAGCGGCCGCACAGGGTCCCACGAGCAGTACTTC. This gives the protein CASGRTGSHEQYF.

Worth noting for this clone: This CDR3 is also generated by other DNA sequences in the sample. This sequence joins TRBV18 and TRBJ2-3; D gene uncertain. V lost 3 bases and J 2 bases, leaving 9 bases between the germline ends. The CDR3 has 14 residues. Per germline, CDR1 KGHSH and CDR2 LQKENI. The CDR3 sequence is CASSPARSTDTQYF. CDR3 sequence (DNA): TGTGCCAGCTCACCGGCGAGATCCACAGATACGCAGTATTTT.